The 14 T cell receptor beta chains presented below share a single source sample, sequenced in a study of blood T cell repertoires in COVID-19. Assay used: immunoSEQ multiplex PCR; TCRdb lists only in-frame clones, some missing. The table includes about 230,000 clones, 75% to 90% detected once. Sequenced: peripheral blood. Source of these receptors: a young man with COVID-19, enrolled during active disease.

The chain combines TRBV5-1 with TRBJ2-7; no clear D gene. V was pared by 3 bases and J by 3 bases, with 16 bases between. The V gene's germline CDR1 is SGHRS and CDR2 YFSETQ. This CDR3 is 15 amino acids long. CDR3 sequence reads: CASSSNRIAHYEQYF. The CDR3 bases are TGCGCCAGCAGCTCTAACCGGATAGCACACTACGAGCAGTACTTC.

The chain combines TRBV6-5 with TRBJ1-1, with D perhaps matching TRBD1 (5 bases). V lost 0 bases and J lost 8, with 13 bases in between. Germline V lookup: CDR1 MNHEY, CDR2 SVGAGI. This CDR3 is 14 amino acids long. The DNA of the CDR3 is TGTGCCAGCAGTTACTCGGTTAAGGGGCCCGAAGCTTTCTTT. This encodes CASSYSVKGPEAFF.

CDR3 bases: TGTGCCAGTAGTGTGGACAGGCTCGCGGAACTGTTTTTT. Protein sequence: CASSVDRLAELFF. The V gene is TRBV19, the J gene TRBJ1-4, with 7 bases lining up with TRBD1. The CDR3 sequence is 13 residues long. V lost 5 bases and J lost 12; bases outside the gene matches: 9. CDR1 and CDR2 from the germline V gene are LNHDA and SQIVND (reference sequence).

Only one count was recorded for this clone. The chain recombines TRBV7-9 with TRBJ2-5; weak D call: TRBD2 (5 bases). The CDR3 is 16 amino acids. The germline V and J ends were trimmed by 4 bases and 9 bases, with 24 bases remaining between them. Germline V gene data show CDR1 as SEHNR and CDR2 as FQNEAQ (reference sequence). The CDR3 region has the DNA TGTGCCAGCAGCTCCACGGAGAGATTTCGGTCGGAGGCCCAGTACTTC. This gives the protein CASSSTERFRSEAQYF.

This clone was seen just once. CDR3 sequence reads: CASSQDPRLDYGYTF. The CDR3 DNA sequence: TGTGCCAGCAGCCAAGATCCCAGACTCGACTATGGCTACACCTTC. V is TRBV14 and J is TRBJ1-2; D uncertain. The ends were cut back, 0 bases at V and 3 bases at J, with 11 bases in the middle. Germline V lookup: CDR1 SGHDN, CDR2 FVKESK. The length of the CDR3 is 15 residues.

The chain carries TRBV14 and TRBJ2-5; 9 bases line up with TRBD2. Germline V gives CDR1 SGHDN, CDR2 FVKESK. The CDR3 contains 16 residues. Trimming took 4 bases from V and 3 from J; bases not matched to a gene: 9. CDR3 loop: CASSRSRTSVKETQYF. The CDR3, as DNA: TGTGCCAGCAGCCGATCCCGGACTAGCGTGAAAGAGACCCAGTACTTC.

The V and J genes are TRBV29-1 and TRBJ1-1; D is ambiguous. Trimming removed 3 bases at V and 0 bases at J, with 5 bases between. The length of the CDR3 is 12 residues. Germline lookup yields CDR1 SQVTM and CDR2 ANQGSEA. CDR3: CSVDAVNTEAFF. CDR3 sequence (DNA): TGCAGCGTTGATGCGGTGAACACTGAAGCTTTCTTT.

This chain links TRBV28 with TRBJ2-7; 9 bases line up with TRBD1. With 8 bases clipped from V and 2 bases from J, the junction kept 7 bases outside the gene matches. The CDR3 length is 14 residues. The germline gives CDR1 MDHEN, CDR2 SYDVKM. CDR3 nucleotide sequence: TGTGCCAGCGACCCGGGACAGGGCCCCTACGAGCAGTACTTC. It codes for CASDPGQGPYEQYF. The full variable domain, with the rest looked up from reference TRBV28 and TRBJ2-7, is DVKVTQSSRYLVKRTGEKVFLECVQDMDHENMFWYRQDPGLGLRLIYFSYDVKMKEKGDIPEGYSVSREKKERFSLILESASTNQTSMYLCASDPGQGPYEQYFGPGTRLTVT.

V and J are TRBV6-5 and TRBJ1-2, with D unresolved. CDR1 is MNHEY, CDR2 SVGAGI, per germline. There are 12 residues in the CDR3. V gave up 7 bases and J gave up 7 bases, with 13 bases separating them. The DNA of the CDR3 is TGTGCCAGCACCATACCCGGGGTTGGCTACACCTTC. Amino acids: CASTIPGVGYTF.

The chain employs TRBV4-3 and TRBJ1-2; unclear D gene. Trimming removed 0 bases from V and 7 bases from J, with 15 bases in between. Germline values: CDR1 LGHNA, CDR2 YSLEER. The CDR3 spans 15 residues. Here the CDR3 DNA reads TGCGCCAGCAGCCAAGAAAGTCCGGGAATGAGTGGCTACACCTTC. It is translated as CASSQESPGMSGYTF.

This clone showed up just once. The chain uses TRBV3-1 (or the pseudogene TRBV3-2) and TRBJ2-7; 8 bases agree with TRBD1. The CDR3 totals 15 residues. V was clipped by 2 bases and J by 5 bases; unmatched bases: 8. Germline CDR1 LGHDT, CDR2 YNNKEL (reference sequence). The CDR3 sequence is CASSQLAGGKHEQYF. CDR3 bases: TGTGCCAGCAGCCAATTAGCAGGGGGCAAGCACGAGCAGTACTTC.

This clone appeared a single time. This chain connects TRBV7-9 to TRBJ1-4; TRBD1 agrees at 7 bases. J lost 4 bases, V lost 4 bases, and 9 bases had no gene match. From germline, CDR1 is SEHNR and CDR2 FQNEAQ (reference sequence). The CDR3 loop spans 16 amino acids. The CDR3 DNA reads TGTGCCAGCAGCTCCGAGTCGACAGGGATTAATGAAAAACTGTTTTTT. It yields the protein CASSSESTGINEKLFF.

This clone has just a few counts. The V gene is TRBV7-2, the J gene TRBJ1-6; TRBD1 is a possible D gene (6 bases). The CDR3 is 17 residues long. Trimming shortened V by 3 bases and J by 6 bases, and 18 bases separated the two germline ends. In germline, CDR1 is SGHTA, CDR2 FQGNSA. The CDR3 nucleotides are TGTGCCAGCAGCTTCGCCCCCAGACAGGCCTTTAATTCACCCCTCCACTTT. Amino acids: CASSFAPRQAFNSPLHF.

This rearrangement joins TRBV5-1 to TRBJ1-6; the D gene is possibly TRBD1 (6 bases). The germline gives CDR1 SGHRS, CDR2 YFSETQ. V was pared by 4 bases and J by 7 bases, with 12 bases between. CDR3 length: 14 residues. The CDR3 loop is CASSIEGGNSPLHF. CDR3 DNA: TGCGCCAGCAGCATAGAGGGGGGGAATTCACCCCTCCACTTT.